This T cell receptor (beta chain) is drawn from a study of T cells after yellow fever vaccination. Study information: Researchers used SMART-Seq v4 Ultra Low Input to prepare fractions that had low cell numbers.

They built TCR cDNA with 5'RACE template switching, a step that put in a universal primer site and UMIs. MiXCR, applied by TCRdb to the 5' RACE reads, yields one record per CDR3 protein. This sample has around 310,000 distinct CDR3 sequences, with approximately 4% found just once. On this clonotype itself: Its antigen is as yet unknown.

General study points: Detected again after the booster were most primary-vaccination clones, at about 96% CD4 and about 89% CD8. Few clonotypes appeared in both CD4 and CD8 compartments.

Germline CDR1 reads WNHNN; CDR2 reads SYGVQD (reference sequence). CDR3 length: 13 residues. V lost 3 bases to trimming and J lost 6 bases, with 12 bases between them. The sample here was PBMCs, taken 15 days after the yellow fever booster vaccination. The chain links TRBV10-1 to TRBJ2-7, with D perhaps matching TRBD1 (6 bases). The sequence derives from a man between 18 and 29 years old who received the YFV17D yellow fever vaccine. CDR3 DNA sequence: TGCGCCAGCAGTGAAAGGACAGCCGGCGAGCAGTACTTC. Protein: CASSERTAGEQYF.